This T cell receptor (beta chain) was obtained from a study of early T cells in non-severe SARS-CoV-2 infection. Study-wide context: Chains were unpaired, as sequencing was done on bulk RNA from unsorted whole blood.

As part of library construction, unique molecular identifiers were attached to individual cDNA molecules. In TCRdb, the 5' RACE reads were re-called with MiXCR into one record per CDR3 protein. The table includes about 77,000 distinct CDR3 sequences, approximately 5% detected once. General study findings and limits: There was a bias toward anti-spike CD8 responses in VDJdb matching, which missed private and CD4 specificities.

There are 13 residues in the CDR3. CDR1 is MNHEY, CDR2 SVGAGI, per germline. V lost 2 bases to trimming and J lost 4 bases, with 8 bases between them. This clonotype was seen repeatedly, ten times or more. Its antigen remains unknown. The chain combines TRBV6-5 with TRBJ1-1, with D possibly being TRBD1 (6 bases). The source is an adult who was a healthcare worker with PCR-confirmed SARS-CoV-2 infection or an uninfected control (not recorded which). The sample consisted of whole blood, taken at baseline. The CDR3 loop is CASSYEGVTEAFF. The CDR3 DNA sequence: TGTGCCAGCAGTTACGAGGGGGTCACTGAAGCTTTCTTT.